This is a list of T cell receptor beta chains from one sample in a study of blood T cell repertoires in COVID-19. Only in-frame clones appear in the TCRdb table, and some are missing; sequencing was by immunoSEQ multiplex PCR. The repertoire holds roughly 260,000 clones, with about 90% as singletons. Sequenced input: PBMCs or T cells enriched from blood (not recorded which). These receptors were collected from a human donor in a cohort exposed to, infected with or recovered from COVID-19 (not recorded which). The donor label of this sample is uncertain. Both conserved end residues are part of each CDR3. Each record gives: clone size, V gene, D gene, CDR3 length, J gene, CDR3 protein, CDR3 DNA. D genes are given only for firm matches. Size tells how often a clone was seen (once, few, many) or the class of an expanded clone, and some rows leave it out.

abundance: NA
v_gene: TRBV30
d_gene: TRBD2
len: 18
j_gene: TRBJ2-2
CDR3aa: CASRRPSGGTANTGELFF
CDR3nt: TGTGCCTCCAGACGACCCAGCGGGGGGACCGCGAACACCGGGGAGCTGTTTTTT

abundance: few
v_gene: TRBV5-1
d_gene: TRBD1
len: 15
j_gene: TRBJ2-7
CDR3aa: CASSFGQATAYEQYF
CDR3nt: TGCGCCAGCAGCTTCGGACAGGCAACCGCCTACGAGCAGTACTTC

abundance: NA
v_gene: TRBV12-3/TRBV12-4
d_gene: NA
len: 12
j_gene: TRBJ1-2
CDR3aa: CASSLQGYGYTF
CDR3nt: TGTGCCAGCAGTTTACAGGGCTATGGCTACACCTTC

abundance: NA
v_gene: TRBV9
d_gene: TRBD2
len: 18
j_gene: TRBJ2-2
CDR3aa: CASTDTEIAGVNTGELFF
CDR3nt: TGTGCCAGCACCGATACTGAAATAGCGGGGGTTAACACCGGGGAGCTGTTTTTT

abundance: once
v_gene: TRBV24-1
d_gene: NA
len: 14
j_gene: TRBJ2-3
CDR3aa: CATSETDSTDTQYF
CDR3nt: TGTGCCACCAGTGAGACAGACAGCACAGATACGCAGTATTTT

abundance: NA
v_gene: TRBV12-3/TRBV12-4
d_gene: NA
len: 13
j_gene: TRBJ1-1
CDR3aa: CASSFRDTRGAFF
CDR3nt: TGTGCCAGCAGTTTTCGGGACACCAGAGGAGCTTTCTTT

abundance: once
v_gene: TRBV19
d_gene: TRBD1
len: 19
j_gene: TRBJ2-6
CDR3aa: CASSPLAGQGAPGANVLTF
CDR3nt: TGTGCCAGTAGCCCCCTGGCGGGACAGGGGGCACCTGGGGCCAACGTCCTGACTTTC

abundance: once
v_gene: TRBV30
d_gene: TRBD2
len: 16
j_gene: TRBJ2-1
CDR3aa: CAWSIVSGGARNEQFF
CDR3nt: TGTGCCTGGAGTATCGTTAGCGGGGGGGCTAGAAATGAGCAGTTCTTC

abundance: NA
v_gene: TRBV29-1
d_gene: NA
len: 12
j_gene: TRBJ2-7
CDR3aa: CSVVGRSYEQYF
CDR3nt: TGCAGCGTTGTCGGTCGTTCCTACGAGCAGTACTTC

abundance: few
v_gene: TRBV30
d_gene: TRBD1
len: 15
j_gene: TRBJ1-6
CDR3aa: CAWRVGQGDSSPLHF
CDR3nt: TGTGCCTGGAGGGTTGGACAGGGGGACAGTTCACCCCTCCACTTT

abundance: NA
v_gene: TRBV5-6
d_gene: TRBD1
len: 16
j_gene: TRBJ1-5
CDR3aa: CASSLGTGGVSQPQHF
CDR3nt: TGTGCCAGCAGCTTGGGGACAGGGGGCGTGAGTCAGCCCCAGCATTTT

abundance: NA
v_gene: TRBV4-1
d_gene: TRBD2
len: 14
j_gene: TRBJ2-7
CDR3aa: CASSQDRLASEQYF
CDR3nt: TGCGCCAGCAGCCAAGATAGACTAGCGAGCGAGCAGTACTTC

abundance: NA
v_gene: TRBV27
d_gene: NA
len: 15
j_gene: TRBJ1-5
CDR3aa: CASSLSNSPRQPQHF
CDR3nt: TGTGCCAGCAGTTTATCGAACAGCCCGCGTCAGCCCCAGCATTTT

abundance: NA
v_gene: TRBV5-1
d_gene: NA
len: 15
j_gene: TRBJ2-2
CDR3aa: CASSFDRTNTGELFF
CDR3nt: TGCGCCAGCAGCTTTGACAGGACGAACACCGGGGAGCTGTTTTTT

abundance: NA
v_gene: TRBV19
d_gene: NA
len: 17
j_gene: TRBJ1-5
CDR3aa: CASSNLRVIVGNQPQHF
CDR3nt: TGTGCCAGTAGCAACCTCAGGGTGATAGTGGGCAATCAGCCCCAGCATTTT

abundance: NA
v_gene: TRBV27
d_gene: TRBD1
len: 16
j_gene: TRBJ2-2
CDR3aa: CASSLSGTGATGELFF
CDR3nt: TGTGCCAGCAGTTTATCCGGGACAGGGGCCACCGGGGAGCTGTTTTTT

abundance: NA
v_gene: TRBV7-2
d_gene: TRBD2
len: 16
j_gene: TRBJ2-2
CDR3aa: CASSEGLAGQTGELFF
CDR3nt: TGTGCCAGCAGCGAGGGACTAGCGGGGCAGACCGGGGAGCTGTTTTTT

abundance: NA
v_gene: TRBV6-6
d_gene: NA
len: 12
j_gene: TRBJ1-2
CDR3aa: CASSPLGVGYTF
CDR3nt: TGTGCCAGCAGCCCGCTCGGGGTTGGCTACACCTTC

abundance: few
v_gene: TRBV10-3
d_gene: TRBD1
len: 16
j_gene: TRBJ2-2
CDR3aa: CAIKPKDTGGRGELFF
CDR3nt: TGTGCCATCAAGCCGAAAGACACAGGGGGCAGGGGGGAGCTGTTTTTT

abundance: NA
v_gene: TRBV29-1
d_gene: TRBD1
len: 14
j_gene: TRBJ2-2
CDR3aa: CSVESGGRTGELFF
CDR3nt: TGCAGCGTTGAATCAGGGGGCCGGACCGGGGAGCTGTTTTTT

abundance: NA
v_gene: TRBV27
d_gene: TRBD1
len: 15
j_gene: TRBJ1-2
CDR3aa: CASSPLDRGSSGYTF
CDR3nt: TGTGCCAGCAGTCCTTTGGACAGGGGATCTAGCGGCTACACCTTC

abundance: NA
v_gene: TRBV9
d_gene: NA
len: 13
j_gene: TRBJ1-3
CDR3aa: CASSVGEGNTIYF
CDR3nt: TGTGCCAGCAGCGTGGGAGAAGGAAACACCATATATTTT